Listed below are T cell receptor beta chains from one sample, sequenced in a study of blood T cell repertoires in COVID-19. Clones were sequenced by immunoSEQ multiplex PCR, and TCRdb holds only the in-frame ones, with some missing. The sample holds roughly 390,000 clones, 80% to 90% seen once. Sequencing used peripheral blood. The receptor set was obtained from a woman in her twenties or thirties with COVID-19, enrolled during active disease. CDR3s include the opening cysteine and the closing phenylalanine or tryptophan. The order of the fields is clone size, D gene, J gene, V gene, CDR3 DNA, CDR3 protein. D genes are given only for firm matches. Size is stated for part of the rows, as once, few or many counts, or as a class when the clone is expanded.

>-|-|TRBJ1-1|TRBV30
TGTGCCTGTCTGCCCCACCCCGGGCAGGGAGGAACTGAAGCTTTCTTT
CACLPHPGQGGTEAFF
>once|-|TRBJ1-2|TRBV15
TGTGCCACCAGCAGAGCCTACAGGGTGATAGGTGGCTACACCTTC
CATSRAYRVIGGYTF
>-|-|TRBJ1-5|TRBV11-2
TGTGCCAGCAGCTTAGATCCCCTGCGGGATAGCAATCAGCCCCAGCATTTT
CASSLDPLRDSNQPQHF
>-|-|TRBJ1-2|TRBV4-1
TGCGCCAGCAGCCAACATGCCGCGGGCTACACCTTC
CASSQHAAGYTF
>-|TRBD2|TRBJ2-7|TRBV2
TGTGCCAGCAGTTCTAGCGGAACCTACGAGCAGTACTTC
CASSSSGTYEQYF
>-|TRBD2|TRBJ2-1|TRBV27
TGTGCCAGCAGTTTGACCCGGGTATTCGTGGGAGGGCCTGACAATGAGCAGTTCTTC
CASSLTRVFVGGPDNEQFF
>-|TRBD1|TRBJ2-7|TRBV12-3/TRBV12-4
TGTGCCAGCAGTTTTGGACAGGGCCCCGAGCAGTACTTC
CASSFGQGPEQYF
>few|TRBD1|TRBJ1-1|TRBV6-5
TGTGCCAGCAGTACAGGGGTTACTGAAGCTTTCTTT
CASSTGVTEAFF
>-|-|TRBJ1-5|TRBV28
TGTGCCAGCAGTTTATGGGCGGGTCCCGGTAATCAGCCCCAGCATTTT
CASSLWAGPGNQPQHF
>few|-|TRBJ2-3|TRBV14
TGTGCCAGCAGCCAGGCCTATACGCAGTATTTT
CASSQAYTQYF
>-|TRBD1|TRBJ1-1|TRBV28
TGTGCCAGCAGTCCGACCGTGACAGGGATTGGCAACACTGAAGCTTTCTTT
CASSPTVTGIGNTEAFF
>-|TRBD2|TRBJ2-5|TRBV29-1
TGCAGCGCCGCGACTAGCGGGAGGGCCGGGGACCAGTACTTC
CSAATSGRAGDQYF
>-|-|TRBJ1-5|TRBV4-1
TGCGCCAGCAGCCAAGTTCTCCAGGGCTGGCCCCAGCATTTT
CASSQVLQGWPQHF
>-|TRBD2|TRBJ2-1|TRBV2
TGTGCCAGCGGGGGGGAGAGGTCCTACAATGAGCAGTTCTTC
CASGGERSYNEQFF
>-|-|TRBJ2-7|TRBV29-1
TGCAGCGTTGAAGACCACGACAGGTCTTCCTACGAGCAGTACTTC
CSVEDHDRSSYEQYF
>-|-|TRBJ2-5|TRBV6-1
TGTGCCAGCAGTGAAGCGACAGGGAGGCGAGAGACCCAGTACTTC
CASSEATGRRETQYF
>-|TRBD1|TRBJ1-5|TRBV4-1
TGCGCCAGCAGCCGGGCAAGGACCGGGACAGATAATCAGCCCCAGCATTTT
CASSRARTGTDNQPQHF
>-|-|TRBJ1-1|TRBV3-1/TRBV3-2
TGTGCCAGCAGCCAAGTACCCGACGGGGGTGAAGCTTTCTTT
CASSQVPDGGEAFF
>-|TRBD2|TRBJ2-3|TRBV15
TGTGCCACCAGCAGAGGGACTAGCGGGGGCACAGATACGCAGTATTTT
CATSRGTSGGTDTQYF
>once|-|TRBJ1-3|TRBV5-1
TGCGCCAGCACCTCAGGGGATTATACAGGTGGAAACACCATATATTTT
CASTSGDYTGGNTIYF
>-|-|TRBJ2-3|TRBV28
TGTGCCAGCAGTTTCACAAGGGGTAGCACAGATACGCAGTATTTT
CASSFTRGSTDTQYF
>-|-|TRBJ1-2|TRBV5-1
TGCGCCAGCAGCTTAAACGGGGTAGGGCTTAACTATGGCTACACCTTC
CASSLNGVGLNYGYTF
>-|TRBD2|TRBJ2-1|TRBV5-4
TGTGCCAGCAGCTTGAGGGCTAGCGGGAGATATGAGCAGTTCTTC
CASSLRASGRYEQFF
>-|-|TRBJ1-5|TRBV19
TGTGCCAGTAGTGGGGAGGACATGGGCAATCAGCCCCAGCATTTT
CASSGEDMGNQPQHF
>-|TRBD2|TRBJ2-7|TRBV28
TGTGCCAGCAGAGCGAGCGGGACCTACGAGCAGTACTTC
CASRASGTYEQYF
>few|TRBD2|TRBJ2-1|TRBV5-1
TGCGCCAGCAGCGGGCGTGATAGCGGGAGGAACAATGAGCAGTTCTTC
CASSGRDSGRNNEQFF
>-|-|TRBJ2-5|TRBV27
TGTGCCAGCAGCGGCGGGACGCTTGGGAAAGCGGAGACCCAGTACTTC
CASSGGTLGKAETQYF
>-|TRBD2|TRBJ2-1|TRBV5-6
TGTGCCAGCAGCTTGGACGGGAGGAGTTTACATTGGGAGCAGTTCTTC
CASSLDGRSLHWEQFF
>-|TRBD1|TRBJ1-2|TRBV5-4
TGTGCCAGCAGCCCCCCCGGGACAGCCTATGGCTACACCTTC
CASSPPGTAYGYTF
>-|-|TRBJ2-7|TRBV11-2
TGTGCCAGCAGCTCGGGGGGCCAACTCGAGCAGTACTTC
CASSSGGQLEQYF
>-|-|TRBJ2-1|TRBV30
TGTGCCTGGACCTCCTTAAATGAGCAGTTCTTC
CAWTSLNEQFF
>-|-|TRBJ2-5|TRBV7-3
TGTGCCAGCAGCGTAAACCCCCGGGAGACCCAGTACTTC
CASSVNPRETQYF
>-|-|TRBJ1-2|TRBV9
TGTGCCAGCAGCGTGGGGGAGGGGTATGGCTACACCTTC
CASSVGEGYGYTF
>-|-|TRBJ2-4|TRBV6-5
TGTGCCAGCAGTTACTCCAGCGTTGAGGCCAAAAACATTCAGTACTTC
CASSYSSVEAKNIQYF
>-|TRBD2|TRBJ2-1|TRBV20-1
TGCAGTGCTGGTGGACTAGCGGGAGAAATGGGGGAGCAGTTCTTC
CSAGGLAGEMGEQFF
>once|-|TRBJ2-1|TRBV4-1
TGCGCCAGCAGCCCCCAGTCTGATGAGCAGTTCTTC
CASSPQSDEQFF